These 20 T cell receptor beta chains share one sample of origin, sequenced in a study of shared clonotypes between healthy human individuals. Generated by immunoSEQ multiplex PCR, the TCRdb table keeps only in-frame clones and is missing some. The table shows 950,000 to 1,300,000 clones, with more than 65% occurring only once. Sample: memory CD4+ T cells sorted from blood. Subset defined: CD45RA-negative fraction. These receptors originate from a man younger than 35 in good health.

As regards this clone: The same CDR3 can be traced to other DNA sequences in this sample. The rearrangement joins TRBV30 to TRBJ2-2; D not resolved. The CDR3 is 11 amino acids. Trimming cost V 0 bases and J 7 bases, with 3 bases left between them. Germline V gene sequence: CDR1 GTSNPN, CDR2 SVGIG (reference sequence). The chain's CDR3 is CAWSVLGELFF. The CDR3 DNA sequence: TGTGCCTGGAGTGTTCTCGGGGAGCTGTTTTTT.

This clone showed up just a few times. CDR3 region: CASSLTTWDRGVLEAFF. CDR3 nucleotides: TGTGCCAGCAGCTTGACTACCTGGGATAGGGGGGTTTTGGAAGCTTTCTTT. The J gene is TRBJ1-1, the V gene TRBV5-5; D is possibly TRBD1 (6 bases). This CDR3 comprises 17 residues. Germline V lookup: CDR1 SGHKS, CDR2 YYEKEE (reference sequence). Trimming pared 1 base from V and 8 bases from J, leaving 24 bases between.

The chain is built from TRBV5-4 and TRBJ1-2; D ambiguous. There are 14 residues in the CDR3. The germline gives CDR1 SGHNT, CDR2 YYREEE (reference sequence). V was shortened by 2 bases and J by 0 bases, with 8 bases between the two germline ends. The DNA for the CDR3 is TGTGCCAGCAGCTTTCTGGGGACTAACTATGGCTACACCTTC. It specifies CASSFLGTNYGYTF.

This clone was seen a handful of times. The chain recombines TRBV19 with TRBJ2-1, with TRBD1 identical over 12 bases. CDR3 size: 16 residues. J was trimmed by 6 bases and V by 1 base; bases with no gene match: 4. Germline CDR1 and CDR2: LNHDA and SQIVND (reference sequence). The CDR3, as DNA: TGTGCCAGTAGTATAGGGGGACAGGGGGCAAGCAATGAGCAGTTCTTC. Translation gives CASSIGGQGASNEQFF.

The chain links TRBV10-3 to TRBJ1-1; the match to TRBD1 covers 8 bases. Germline V gives CDR1 ENHRY, CDR2 SYGVKD. V gave up 0 bases and J gave up 6 bases; unmatched junction bases: 9. This CDR3 is built from 16 residues. CDR3 sequence (DNA): TGTGCCATCAGTGAGTCCCCGACGGACAGGGAGCCTGAAGCTTTCTTT. Protein sequence: CAISESPTDREPEAFF.

This sequence joins TRBV6-1 and TRBJ2-2; 12 positions match TRBD2. Looked up from germline, CDR1 is MNHNS and CDR2 is SASEGT. After removal of 6 bases from V and 7 bases from J, the junction contained 6 bases not matched to a gene. The CDR3 covers 15 residues. CDR3 region: CASRGGLAGSGELFF. In nucleotides, the CDR3 is TGTGCCAGCAGGGGAGGACTAGCGGGAAGCGGGGAGCTGTTTTTT.

The chain carries TRBV2 and TRBJ2-3, with TRBD1 identical over 10 bases. The germline V gene has CDR1 SNHLY and CDR2 FYNNEI. This CDR3 contains 12 residues. V shed 8 bases, J shed 5 bases, and the junction held 1 base outside the gene matches. DNA of the CDR3: TGTGCCAGCCGGGACAGGGGAGATACGCAGTATTTT. Amino acid sequence: CASRDRGDTQYF.

This clone has just a few counts. This chain links TRBV4-2 with TRBJ2-2; the D gene could be TRBD1 or TRBD2 (6 bases each). This CDR3 has 16 amino acids. With 0 bases removed from V and 2 bases from J, the gap between germline ends came to 10 bases. CDR1 is LGHNA and CDR2 is YNFKEQ in the germline V gene. In nucleotides, the CDR3 is TGTGCCAGCAGCCAAGATCGGGGGCAAAACACCGGGGAGCTGTTTTTT. Protein product: CASSQDRGQNTGELFF.

The chain links TRBV7-8 to TRBJ2-1; D is unresolved. The germline gives CDR1 SGHVS, CDR2 FQNEAQ. The CDR3 is 13 amino acids. Between the trimmed V and J ends, which lost 5 bases and 4 bases, there was a span of 9 bases. As DNA, the CDR3 is TGTGCCAGCAGCGTCCCGACTTACAATGAGCAGTTCTTC. Its protein is CASSVPTYNEQFF.

The chain recombines TRBV6-1 with TRBJ2-7; D may be TRBD1 or TRBD2 (5 bases each). V dropped 7 bases and J dropped 0 bases, with 16 bases sitting between them. The CDR3 is 15 amino acids. Germline V gene lookup returns CDR1 MNHNS and CDR2 SASEGT. The CDR3 sequence is CASTRKGTDSYEQYF. CDR3 nucleotides: TGTGCCAGCACAAGGAAAGGGACGGACTCCTACGAGCAGTACTTC.

The V and J genes are TRBV30 and TRBJ1-1, with 9 bases identical to TRBD1. The CDR3 has 15 amino acids. V lost 3 bases, J lost 2 bases, and 7 bases stayed unmatched. Germline lookup yields CDR1 GTSNPN and CDR2 SVGIG (reference sequence). CDR3 sequence (DNA): TGTGCCTGGAGCTCCGGGACAGGGTTCAACACTGAAGCTTTCTTT. This translates into CAWSSGTGFNTEAFF.

A few counts support this clone. This chain joins TRBV29-1 and TRBJ1-1; D is perhaps TRBD1 (5 bases). CDR1 is SQVTM, CDR2 ANQGSEA, per germline. With 7 bases removed from V and 6 bases from J, the gap between germline ends came to 12 bases. This CDR3 is built from 11 residues. The CDR3 spells CSAEGISEAFF. The CDR3 DNA reads TGCAGCGCCGAGGGGATTTCTGAAGCTTTCTTT.

J is TRBJ2-7 and V is TRBV27; D ambiguous. The CDR3 length is 14 residues. Germline V gene sequence: CDR1 MNHEY, CDR2 SMNVEV (reference sequence). Trimming removed 5 bases at V and 3 bases at J, with 14 bases between. CDR3 DNA sequence: TGTGCCAGCAGTGCCTACCACATAGGCTACGAGCAGTACTTC. Translated: CASSAYHIGYEQYF.

The chain employs TRBV4-2 and TRBJ1-2; D gene ambiguous. This CDR3 is 15 amino acids long. Trimming took 4 bases from V and 0 from J, leaving 12 bases between them. Germline lookup yields CDR1 LGHNA and CDR2 YNFKEQ. Here the CDR3 DNA reads TGTGCCAGCAGCCCGTCCCCTGGTCCTAACTATGGCTACACCTTC. It is translated as CASSPSPGPNYGYTF.

V gene TRBV9 combines with J gene TRBJ1-6, with 7 bases fitting TRBD1. V dropped 3 bases and J dropped 7; count of bases not matched to a gene: 7. The CDR3 loop spans 15 amino acids. Looked up from germline, CDR1 is SGDLS and CDR2 is YYNGEE. In DNA, the CDR3 is TGTGCCAGCAGCGCTGGTGACAGGGTAAATTCACCCCTCCACTTT. It codes for CASSAGDRVNSPLHF. The full variable domain, rest sourced from reference TRBV9 and TRBJ1-6, is DSGVTQTPKHLITATGQRVTLRCSPRSGDLSVYWYQQSLDQGLQFLIQYYNGEERAKGNILERFSAQQFPDLHSELNLSSLELGDSALYFCASSAGDRVNSPLHFGNGTRLTVT.

This clone came up a few times. V is TRBV20-1 and J is TRBJ2-1; the D is unclear. The CDR3 has 11 residues. Germline V CDR1 and CDR2: DFQATT, SNEGSKA (reference sequence). Trimming removed 5 bases from V and 6 bases from J, with 8 bases in between. The CDR3 is CSAEKTNEQFF. For the CDR3, the DNA is TGCAGTGCTGAAAAAACCAATGAGCAGTTCTTC.

This clone occurred many times. The chain links TRBV18 to TRBJ2-7, with TRBD2 matching 8 bases. This CDR3 is 15 amino acids long. Losses at the gene ends were 6 bases for V and 2 bases for J; bases not matched to a gene: 9. Germline values: CDR1 KGHSH, CDR2 LQKENI. The CDR3: CASSPSGAGAYEQYF. The CDR3 DNA reads TGTGCCAGCTCCCCCTCCGGAGCGGGAGCCTACGAGCAGTACTTC.

As for this clone: The same CDR3 is also encoded by other DNA sequences in this sample. The chain has TRBV7-9 and TRBJ2-5; D is unresolved. Germline loops: CDR1 SEHNR, CDR2 FQNEAQ (reference sequence). There are 14 residues in the CDR3. V lost 0 bases, J lost 5 bases, and 10 bases lay in between. Here the CDR3 DNA reads TGTGCCAGCAGCTTAGCGTCCGGTTCCGAGACCCAGTACTTC. Translating it yields CASSLASGSETQYF. The entire variable domain, with the rest obtained from reference TRBV7-9 and TRBJ2-5, is as follows: DTGVSQNPRHKITKRGQNVTFRCDPISEHNRLYWYRQTLGQGPEFLTYFQNEAQLEKSRLLSDRFSAERPKGSFSTLEIQRTEQGDSAMYLCASSLASGSETQYFGPGTRLLVL.

The chain couples TRBV18 to TRBJ2-1; a weak D match, TRBD1 (6 bases). The V gene's germline CDR1 is KGHSH and CDR2 LQKENI. The CDR3 has 16 residues. Trimming shortened V by 0 bases and J by 1 base, and 10 bases separated the two germline ends. CDR3 sequence: CASSPPRQGSYNEQFF. The CDR3 region has the DNA TGTGCCAGCTCACCACCACGCCAGGGGTCCTACAATGAGCAGTTCTTC. The full variable domain, with the rest looked up from reference TRBV18 and TRBJ2-1, is NAGVMQNPRHLVRRRGQEARLRCSPMKGHSHVYWYRQLPEEGLKFMVYLQKENIIDESGMPKERFSAEFPKEGPSILRIQQVVRGDSAAYFCASSPPRQGSYNEQFFGPGTRLTVL.

This clone was seen repeatedly, ten times or more. The chain carries TRBV19 and TRBJ2-1; TRBD2 agrees at 8 bases. Germline-derived CDR1 and CDR2 are LNHDA and SQIVND (reference sequence). This CDR3 contains 15 residues. V trimming: 5 bases; J trimming: 4 bases; junction bases outside the gene matches: 7. The CDR3 coding sequence is TGTGCCAGTAGTGCGGGACTAGAGAGGTACAATGAGCAGTTCTTC. It translates to CASSAGLERYNEQFF.